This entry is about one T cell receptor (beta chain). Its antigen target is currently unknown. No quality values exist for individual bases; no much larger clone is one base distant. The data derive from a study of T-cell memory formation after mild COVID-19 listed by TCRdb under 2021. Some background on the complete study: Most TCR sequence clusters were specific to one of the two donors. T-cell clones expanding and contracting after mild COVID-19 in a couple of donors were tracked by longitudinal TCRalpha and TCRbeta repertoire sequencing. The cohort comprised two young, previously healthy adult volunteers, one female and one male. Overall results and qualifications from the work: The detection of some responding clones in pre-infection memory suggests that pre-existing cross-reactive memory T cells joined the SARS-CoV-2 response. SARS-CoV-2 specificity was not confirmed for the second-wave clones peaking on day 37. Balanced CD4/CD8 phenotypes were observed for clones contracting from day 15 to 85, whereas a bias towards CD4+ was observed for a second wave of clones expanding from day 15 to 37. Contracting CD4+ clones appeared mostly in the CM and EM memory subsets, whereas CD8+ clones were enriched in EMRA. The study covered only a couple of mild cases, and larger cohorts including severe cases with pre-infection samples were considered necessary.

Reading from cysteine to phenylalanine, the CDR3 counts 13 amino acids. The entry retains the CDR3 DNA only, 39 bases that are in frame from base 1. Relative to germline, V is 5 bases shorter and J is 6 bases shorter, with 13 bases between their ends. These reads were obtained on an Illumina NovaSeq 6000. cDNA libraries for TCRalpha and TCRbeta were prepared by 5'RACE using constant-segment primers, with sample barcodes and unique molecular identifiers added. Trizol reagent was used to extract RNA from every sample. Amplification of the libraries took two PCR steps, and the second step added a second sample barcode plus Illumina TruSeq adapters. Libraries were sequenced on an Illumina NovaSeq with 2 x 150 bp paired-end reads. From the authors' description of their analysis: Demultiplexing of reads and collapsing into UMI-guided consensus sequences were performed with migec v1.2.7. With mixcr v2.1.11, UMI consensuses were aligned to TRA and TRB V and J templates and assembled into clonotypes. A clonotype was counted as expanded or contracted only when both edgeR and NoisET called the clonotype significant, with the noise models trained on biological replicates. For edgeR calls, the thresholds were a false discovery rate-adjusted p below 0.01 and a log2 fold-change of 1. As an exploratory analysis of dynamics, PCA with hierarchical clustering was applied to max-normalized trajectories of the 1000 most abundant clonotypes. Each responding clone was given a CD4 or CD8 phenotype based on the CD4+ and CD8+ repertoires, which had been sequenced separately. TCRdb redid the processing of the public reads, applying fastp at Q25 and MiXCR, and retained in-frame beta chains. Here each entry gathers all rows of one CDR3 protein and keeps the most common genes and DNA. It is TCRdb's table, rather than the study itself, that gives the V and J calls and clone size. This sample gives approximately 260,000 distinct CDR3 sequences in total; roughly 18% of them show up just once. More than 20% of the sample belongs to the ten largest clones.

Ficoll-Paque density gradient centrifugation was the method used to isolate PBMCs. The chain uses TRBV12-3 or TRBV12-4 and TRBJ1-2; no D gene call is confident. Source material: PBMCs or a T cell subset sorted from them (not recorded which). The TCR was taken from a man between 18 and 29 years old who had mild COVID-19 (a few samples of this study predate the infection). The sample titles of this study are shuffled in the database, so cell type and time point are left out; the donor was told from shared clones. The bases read TGTGCCAGCAGTCAAGCTTTAGGGAATGGCTACACCTTC. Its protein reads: CASSQALGNGYTF.